These 32 T cell receptor beta chains came from one sample sequenced in a study of T-cell memory formation after mild COVID-19. MiXCR was run by TCRdb on the 5' RACE reads, yielding one entry per CDR3 protein. The repertoire holds 250,000 or so distinct CDR3 sequences, with 8.5% to 9.5% as singletons. Sequenced material: PBMCs or a T cell subset sorted from them (not recorded which). The receptors here all came from a young man who had mild COVID-19 (a few samples of this study predate the infection). Cell type and time point are not known.

The chain links TRBV4-1 to TRBJ2-7; D may be TRBD2 (5 bases). Trimming took 4 bases from V and 2 from J, leaving 18 bases between them. Germline V gene data show CDR1 as MGHRA and CDR2 as YSYEKL. This CDR3 comprises 16 residues. CDR3 loop: CASSRLEGSVPYEQYF. The CDR3 nucleotides read TGCGCCAGCAGCCGTCTCGAGGGTAGCGTCCCCTACGAGCAGTACTTC.

This clonotype appeared a few times. This chain connects TRBV15 to TRBJ2-1, with TRBD1 identical over 8 bases. The CDR3 contains 15 residues. Unmatched junction bases numbered 5, after V lost 6 bases and J lost 1 base. Germline assignment: CDR1 LNHNV and CDR2 YYDKDF (reference sequence). CDR3: CATSRDRYSYNEQFF. The DNA of the CDR3 is TGTGCCACCAGTCGGGACAGGTATTCCTACAATGAGCAGTTCTTC.

There are a few counts of this clonotype. The V and J genes are TRBV20-1 and TRBJ1-4; TRBD1 agrees at 7 bases. The CDR3 is 13 residues long. Germline V lookup: CDR1 DFQATT, CDR2 SNEGSKA (reference sequence). J was trimmed by 13 bases and V by 5 bases; bases with no gene match: 13. The CDR3 bases are TGCAGTGCTCCAGGGGGGTCGGAAAGAACACTGTTTTTT. It codes for CSAPGGSERTLFF.

This clonotype showed up many times. The chain uses TRBV7-3 and TRBJ2-5; D possibly uses TRBD1 or TRBD2 (7 bases each). CDR1 is SGHTA, CDR2 FQGTGA, per germline. CDR3 size: 13 residues. Trimming cost V 5 bases and J 5 bases, with 12 bases left between them. In DNA, the CDR3 is TGTGCCAGCAGCCGTCAGGGGGGGGAGACCCAGTACTTC. Encoded protein: CASSRQGGETQYF.

This clonotype was recorded a few times. The chain is built from TRBV7-9 and TRBJ2-3; no firm D call. V lost 5 bases and J lost 6, with 6 bases in between. Germline values: CDR1 SEHNR, CDR2 FQNEAQ (reference sequence). The CDR3 length is 11 residues. CDR3 in DNA: TGTGCCAGCAGCCCTTACGATACGCAGTATTTT. Protein sequence: CASSPYDTQYF.

The rearrangement links TRBV5-6 to TRBJ1-2; D might be TRBD1 (6 bases). V was clipped by 2 bases and J by 8 bases, with 28 bases between them. CDR3 length equals 18 residues. The germline gives CDR1 SGHDT, CDR2 YYEEEE. CDR3 sequence (DNA): TGTGCCAGCAGCTTTGTCTTACCCCAGGGGCGGTTTTCGCGAGGCTACACCTTC. This codes for CASSFVLPQGRFSRGYTF.

V is TRBV5-1 and J is TRBJ2-3; 7 nucleotides line up with TRBD2. The trim removed 2 bases at V and 2 bases at J, leaving 8 bases unmatched. Germline-derived CDR1 and CDR2 are SGHRS and YFSETQ. The CDR3 has 16 residues. CDR3 nucleotide sequence: TGCGCCAGCAGCTTAAATCCTAGCGGTACCACAGATACGCAGTATTTT. As protein: CASSLNPSGTTDTQYF.

This clonotype counts as medium-sized. The junction does not match germline at one end; this may be a read error. The V call is TRBV11-2, the J call TRBJ1-1; the match to TRBD1 covers 7 bases. Germline values: CDR1 SGHAT, CDR2 FQNNGV. The CDR3 contains 14 residues. The CDR3 reads CASSLDRVYTEAFF. The CDR3 DNA follows: TGTGCCAGCAGTTTAGACAGGGTCTACACTGAAGCTTTCTTT.

The gene calls are TRBV2 and TRBJ2-5; D call uncertain. This CDR3 region has 11 residues. From germline, CDR1 is SNHLY and CDR2 FYNNEI. The germline V and J ends were trimmed by 10 bases and 6 bases, with 12 bases remaining between them. CDR3: CATLWAKTQYF. CDR3 bases: TGTGCCACCCTATGGGCGAAGACCCAGTACTTC.

This sequence joins TRBV20-1 and TRBJ2-5; D unresolved. Germline CDR1 DFQATT, CDR2 SNEGSKA (reference sequence). The CDR3 has 11 residues. V was trimmed by 3 bases and J by 1 base, leaving 3 bases between them. CDR3 loop: CSASLQETQYF. Written as DNA, the CDR3 is TGCAGTGCTAGCCTCCAAGAGACCCAGTACTTC.

Ten or more counts support this clonotype. V gene TRBV4-2 combines with J gene TRBJ2-7; D is possibly TRBD1 (8 bases). Trimming cost V 0 bases and J 1 base, with 16 bases left between them. Germline loops: CDR1 LGHNA, CDR2 YNFKEQ. The CDR3 is 17 residues long. CDR3 residues: CASSQDPRGRGSYEQYF. The DNA of the CDR3 is TGTGCCAGCAGCCAAGATCCCAGGGGGCGGGGGTCCTACGAGCAGTACTTC.

This chain links TRBV5-1 with TRBJ2-5, with D perhaps given as TRBD1 or TRBD2 (6 bases each). The CDR3 loop spans 16 amino acids. V was trimmed by 4 bases and J by 2 bases, leaving 18 bases between them. From germline, CDR1 is SGHRS and CDR2 YFSETQ. As DNA, the CDR3 is TGCGCCAGCAGCCCGGGGGCGGGGCAATCGCAAGAGACCCAGTACTTC. Protein sequence: CASSPGAGQSQETQYF. Supplemented by reference TRBV5-1 and TRBJ2-5, the full variable domain reads KAGVTQTPRYLIKTRGQQVTLSCSPISGHRSVSWYQQTPGQGLQFLFEYFSETQRNKGNFPGRFSGRQFSNSRSEMNVSTLELGDSALYLCASSPGAGQSQETQYFGPGTRLLVL.

This clonotype was counted many times. The gene calls are TRBV24-1 and TRBJ2-7, with 9 bases fitting TRBD2. Trimming took 4 bases from V and 4 from J; bases not matched to a gene: 25. The CDR3 extends over 21 amino acids. Germline V gene sequence: CDR1 KGHDR, CDR2 SFDVKD. CDR3 in amino acids: CATSDTDPGTSRAAETYEQYV. CDR3 coding DNA: TGTGCCACCAGTGACACCGACCCCGGGACTAGCAGAGCAGCCGAAACTTACGAGCAGTACGTC.

Here the CDR3 DNA reads TGTGCCAGCAGCTTTACCCGGGGGGATGGCTACACCTTC. It specifies CASSFTRGDGYTF. This rearrangement joins TRBV7-2 to TRBJ1-2; D perhaps matches TRBD1 (5 bases). Trimming shortened V by 3 bases and J by 6 bases, and 11 bases separated the two germline ends. CDR1 SGHTA and CDR2 FQGNSA come from the germline V gene. The CDR3 runs 13 residues.

This clonotype came up many times. The chain employs TRBV7-2 and TRBJ1-1; a weak D match, TRBD1 (6 bases). The germline V gene encodes CDR1 SGHTA and CDR2 FQGNSA. The CDR3 covers 12 residues. V shed 4 bases and J shed 7 bases, with 10 bases lying between them. The CDR3 region has the DNA TGTGCCAGCAGCTCTACAGGGAATGAAGCTTTCTTT. Translation gives CASSSTGNEAFF.

This clonotype was recorded at least ten times. The chain carries TRBV12-3 or TRBV12-4 and TRBJ2-5, with a possible D match to TRBD2 (5 bases). Trimming took off 6 bases at V and 2 bases at J, with 10 bases between the two ends. The CDR3 has 13 residues. The CDR3 DNA reads as TGTGCCAGCAGCTACGGGATTCAAGAGACCCAGTACTTC. Protein sequence: CASSYGIQETQYF.

This clonotype was counted between two and nine times. V is TRBV6-2 or TRBV6-3 and J is TRBJ2-2; 7 bases agree with TRBD2. CDR1 and CDR2 from the germline V gene are MNHEY and SVGEGT. Trimming took 7 bases from V and 1 from J; bases not matched to a gene: 3. CDR3 size: 14 residues. The CDR3 spells CASTGGRNTGELFF. CDR3 in DNA: TGTGCCAGCACGGGGGGACGGAACACCGGGGAGCTGTTTTTT.

This chain uses TRBV5-6 with TRBJ2-5, with 7 bases aligning to TRBD1. Germline values: CDR1 SGHDT, CDR2 YYEEEE. The CDR3 is made up of 16 amino acids. The ends lost 5 bases at V and 0 bases at J; junction bases unmatched: 10. This CDR3 reads CASRDQGVRDQETQYF. In DNA form, the CDR3 reads TGTGCCAGCAGGGACCAGGGGGTTCGGGACCAAGAGACCCAGTACTTC.

A word on this clonotype: The CDR3 does not end in the conserved phenylalanine or tryptophan, so this is likely a read error. This chain uses TRBV5-1 with TRBJ2-1; D may correspond to TRBD1 or TRBD2 (5 bases each). The ends were cut back, 4 bases at V and 5 bases at J, with 13 bases in the middle. The CDR3 sequence is 14 residues long. The germline V gene encodes CDR1 SGHRS and CDR2 YFSETQ. The CDR3 here is CASSPGPQDNEQFL. Here the CDR3 DNA reads TGCGCCAGCAGCCCGGGACCACAGGACAATGAGCAGTTCTTA.

The chain carries TRBV9 and TRBJ2-5, with 8 bases identical to TRBD2. Germline trimming cut 3 bases from V and 5 bases from J; bases unmatched to any gene: 9. The CDR3 spans 15 residues. Per the germline V gene, CDR1 is SGDLS and CDR2 is YYNGEE. The CDR3 sequence is CASSEAGGAGETQYF. The CDR3 DNA is TGTGCCAGCAGCGAGGCCGGGGGGGCTGGGGAGACCCAGTACTTC.

This chain uses TRBV7-9 with TRBJ1-2; maybe TRBD1 (5 bases). V lost 7 bases and J lost 6, with 18 bases in between. Germline CDR1 and CDR2: SEHNR and FQNEAQ (reference sequence). CDR3 length: 14 amino acids. CDR3 nucleotides: TGTGCCAGCATCCTCTTTGGGGCAGGGAATGGCTACACCTTC. Translated, it gives CASILFGAGNGYTF.

This clonotype showed up just a few times. This chain uses TRBV6-6 with TRBJ2-3; D may be TRBD2 (5 bases). In germline, CDR1 is MNHNY, CDR2 SVGAGI (reference sequence). Deletions cut 6 bases from V and 1 base from J, with 14 bases between. The CDR3 spans 15 residues. CDR3 amino acids: CASRGSAGRTDTQYF. The DNA of the CDR3 is TGTGCCAGCAGGGGATCCGCGGGCCGCACAGATACGCAGTATTTT.

This clonotype was found a few times. This chain connects TRBV5-1 to TRBJ2-3, with D possibly being TRBD1 (5 bases). V dropped 1 base and J dropped 2 bases, with 11 bases sitting between them. Germline values: CDR1 SGHRS, CDR2 YFSETQ. The CDR3 has 15 residues. The CDR3 coding sequence is TGCGCCAGCAGCTTGAGTACAGGCCTCACAGATACGCAGTATTTT. Translation: CASSLSTGLTDTQYF.

This clonotype was detected only a few times. The V and J genes are TRBV13 and TRBJ2-5; D not resolved. CDR1 PRHDT and CDR2 FYEKMQ come from the germline V gene (reference sequence). The germline V and J ends were trimmed by 8 bases and 0 bases, with 7 bases remaining between them. The CDR3 has 12 amino acids. CDR3 bases: TGTGCCAGCGGTGCATACCAAGAGACCCAGTACTTC. Amino acid sequence: CASGAYQETQYF.

The chain carries TRBV11-2 and TRBJ2-1, with TRBD2 identical over 10 bases. Germline assignment: CDR1 SGHAT and CDR2 FQNNGV. J was trimmed by 2 bases and V by 5 bases; bases with no gene match: 18. This CDR3 has 20 residues. CDR3 nucleotide sequence: TGTGCCAGCAGCCCCGGCGGGGGTAGCGGGGGGAGTAGCGCCTACAATGAGCAGTTCTTC. Amino acid sequence: CASSPGGGSGGSSAYNEQFF.

Many counts were recorded for this clonotype. The chain is built from TRBV7-9 and TRBJ2-1; TRBD2 matches at 10 bases. Germline CDR1 reads SEHNR; CDR2 reads FQNEAQ (reference sequence). The CDR3 runs 15 residues. Trimming removed 2 bases from V and 6 bases from J; junction bases left unmatched: 4. CDR3 DNA: TGTGCCAGCAGCTTAAGCGGGGGGGCATTCAATGAGCAGTTCTTC. Translated: CASSLSGGAFNEQFF.

The chain joins TRBV20-1 to TRBJ2-3; no clear D gene. Germline CDR1 is DFQATT and CDR2 is SNEGSKA (reference sequence). Trimming stripped 3 bases from V and 1 base from J, with 5 bases between. The length of the CDR3 is 12 residues. CDR3 bases: TGCAGTGCTAGCCACCGCACAGATACGCAGTATTTT. Residues: CSASHRTDTQYF.

This clonotype showed up just a few times. CDR3 sequence (DNA): TGTGCCAGCAGCCGGGGACAGGGAAGCTACAATGAGCAGTTCTTC. Translated, it gives CASSRGQGSYNEQFF. The rearrangement joins TRBV7-2 to TRBJ2-1; 9 bases match TRBD1. The germline gives CDR1 SGHTA, CDR2 FQGNSA. V lost 5 bases to trimming and J lost 3 bases; unmatched junction nucleotides: 5. The CDR3 sequence is 15 residues long.

This clonotype has a handful of counts. V and J are TRBV7-2 and TRBJ1-1; TRBD1 is a possible D gene (6 bases). This CDR3 contains 14 residues. V was trimmed by 6 bases and J by 3 bases, leaving 14 bases between them. The germline V gene has CDR1 SGHTA and CDR2 FQGNSA. The CDR3 is CASSRDGGDTEAFF. CDR3 nucleotide sequence: TGTGCCAGCAGTCGGGACGGGGGCGACACTGAAGCTTTCTTT.

This clonotype has only a few counts. The V gene is TRBV27, the J gene TRBJ2-3; D call uncertain. Trimming stripped 3 bases from V and 4 bases from J, with 11 bases between. The CDR3 is 14 residues long. Germline CDR1 and CDR2: MNHEY and SMNVEV (reference sequence). In DNA form, the CDR3 reads TGTGCCAGCAGTTTCGGCACCTTTTCAGATACGCAGTATTTT. This sequence encodes CASSFGTFSDTQYF.

This clonotype was detected ten times or more. The chain joins TRBV6-5 to TRBJ2-7; D is possibly TRBD1 (6 bases). CDR1 is MNHEY and CDR2 is SVGAGI in the germline V gene. The length of the CDR3 is 14 residues. Trimming stripped 6 bases from V and 0 bases from J, with 12 bases between. The CDR3: CASRPRGGSYEQYV. The DNA for the CDR3 is TGTGCCAGCAGACCCAGGGGTGGCTCCTACGAGCAGTACGTC.

V gene TRBV7-8 combines with J gene TRBJ2-1, with 9 positions matching TRBD2. Unmatched junction bases numbered 2, after V lost 6 bases and J lost 2 bases. The CDR3 consists of 14 residues. Germline values: CDR1 SGHVS, CDR2 FQNEAQ. CDR3 protein: CASRSGGPYNEQFF. CDR3 coding DNA: TGTGCCAGCAGAAGCGGGGGGCCCTACAATGAGCAGTTCTTC.